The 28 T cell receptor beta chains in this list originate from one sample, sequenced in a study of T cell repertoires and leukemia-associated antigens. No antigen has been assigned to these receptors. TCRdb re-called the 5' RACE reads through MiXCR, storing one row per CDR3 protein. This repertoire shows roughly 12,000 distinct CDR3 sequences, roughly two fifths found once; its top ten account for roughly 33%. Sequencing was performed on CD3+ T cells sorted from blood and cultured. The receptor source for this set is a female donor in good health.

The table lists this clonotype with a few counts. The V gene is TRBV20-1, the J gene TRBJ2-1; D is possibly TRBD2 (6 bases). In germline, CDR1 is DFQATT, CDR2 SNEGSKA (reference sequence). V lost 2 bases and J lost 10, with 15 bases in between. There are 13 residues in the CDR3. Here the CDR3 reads CSARTGPGVEQFF. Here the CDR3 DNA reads TGCAGTGCTAGAACGGGACCGGGGGTCGAGCAGTTCTTC.

CDR3 protein: CASSSAWGTRMNEQFF. DNA of the CDR3: TGTGCCAGCAGCTCCGCGTGGGGGACAAGGATGAATGAGCAGTTCTTC. The chain links TRBV11-1 to TRBJ2-1; possible D gene TRBD1, 6 bases. Trimming left V 4 bases short and J 7 bases short, with 20 bases between. This CDR3 has 16 residues. The germline CDR1 and CDR2 sequences are SGHAT and FQDESV (reference sequence).

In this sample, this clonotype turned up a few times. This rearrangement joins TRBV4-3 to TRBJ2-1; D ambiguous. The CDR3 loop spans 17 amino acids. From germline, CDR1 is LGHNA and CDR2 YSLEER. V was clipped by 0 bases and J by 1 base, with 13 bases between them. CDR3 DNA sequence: TGCGCCAGCAGCCAAGATTTGGAGAGGACGTCCTACAATGAGCAGTTCTTC. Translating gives CASSQDLERTSYNEQFF.

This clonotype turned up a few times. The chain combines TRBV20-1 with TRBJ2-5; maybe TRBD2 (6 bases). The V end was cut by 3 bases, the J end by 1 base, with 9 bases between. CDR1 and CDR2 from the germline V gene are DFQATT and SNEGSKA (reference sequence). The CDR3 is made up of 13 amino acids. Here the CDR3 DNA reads TGCAGTGCTAGGAAGCGGGTCCAAGAGACCCAGTACTTC. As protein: CSARKRVQETQYF.

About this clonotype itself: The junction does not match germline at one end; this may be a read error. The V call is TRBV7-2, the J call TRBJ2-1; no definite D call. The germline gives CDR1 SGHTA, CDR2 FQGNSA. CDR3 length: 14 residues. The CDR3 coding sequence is TGTGCCAACAGCTTCATGGGGTCCTACAATGAGCAGTTCTTC. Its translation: CANSFMGSYNEQFF.

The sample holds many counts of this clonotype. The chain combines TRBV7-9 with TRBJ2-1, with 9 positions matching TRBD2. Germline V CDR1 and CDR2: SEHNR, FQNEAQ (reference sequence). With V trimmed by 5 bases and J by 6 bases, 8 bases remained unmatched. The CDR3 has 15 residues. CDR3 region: CASSPRSSGSNEQFF. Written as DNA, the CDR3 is TGTGCCAGCAGCCCTCGTAGTAGCGGGAGCAATGAGCAGTTCTTC.

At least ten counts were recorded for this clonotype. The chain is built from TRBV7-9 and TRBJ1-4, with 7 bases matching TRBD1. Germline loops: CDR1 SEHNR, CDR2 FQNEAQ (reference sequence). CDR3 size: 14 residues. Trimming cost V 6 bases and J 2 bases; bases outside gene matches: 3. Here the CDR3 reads CASSQTGTNEKLFF. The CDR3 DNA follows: TGTGCCAGCAGTCAGACAGGGACTAATGAAAAACTGTTTTTT.

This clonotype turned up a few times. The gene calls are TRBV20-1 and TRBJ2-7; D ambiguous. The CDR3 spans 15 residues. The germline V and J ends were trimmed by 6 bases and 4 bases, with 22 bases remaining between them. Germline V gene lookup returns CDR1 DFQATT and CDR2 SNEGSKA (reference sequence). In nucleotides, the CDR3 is TGCAGTGCCTACCGCACATTACCCCATCCATACGAGCAGTACTTC. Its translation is CSAYRTLPHPYEQYF.

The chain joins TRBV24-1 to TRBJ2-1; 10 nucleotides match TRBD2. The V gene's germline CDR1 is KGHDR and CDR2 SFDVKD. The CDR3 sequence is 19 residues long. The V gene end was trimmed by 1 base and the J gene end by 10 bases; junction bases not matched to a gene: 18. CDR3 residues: CATSDFEAGGPGLIWEQFF. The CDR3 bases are TGTGCCACCAGTGATTTTGAAGCGGGAGGGCCGGGATTGATTTGGGAGCAGTTCTTC.

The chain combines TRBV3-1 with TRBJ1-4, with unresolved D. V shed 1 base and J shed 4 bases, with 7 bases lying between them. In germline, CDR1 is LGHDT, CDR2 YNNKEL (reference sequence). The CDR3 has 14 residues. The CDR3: CASSQAGYNEKLFF. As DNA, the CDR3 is TGTGCCAGCAGCCAAGCCGGGTATAATGAAAAACTGTTTTTT.

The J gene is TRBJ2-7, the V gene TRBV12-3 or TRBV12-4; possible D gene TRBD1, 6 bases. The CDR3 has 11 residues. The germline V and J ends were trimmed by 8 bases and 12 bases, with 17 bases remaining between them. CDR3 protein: CASPDRRDPYF. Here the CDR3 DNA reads TGTGCCAGCCCCGACAGGCGTGATCCGTACTTC.

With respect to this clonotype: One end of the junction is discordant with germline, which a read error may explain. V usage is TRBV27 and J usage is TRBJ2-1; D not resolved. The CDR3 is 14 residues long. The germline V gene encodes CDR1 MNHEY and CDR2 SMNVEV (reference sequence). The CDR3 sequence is CASSTSFLDNEQVF. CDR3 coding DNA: TGTGCCAGCAGTACGAGTTTTTTAGACAATGAGCAGGTCTTC.

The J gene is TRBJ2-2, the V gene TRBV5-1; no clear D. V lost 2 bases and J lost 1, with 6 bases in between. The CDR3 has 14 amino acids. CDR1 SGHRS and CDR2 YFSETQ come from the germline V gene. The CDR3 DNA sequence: TGCGCCAGCAGCTTCGGCGGGAACACCGGGGAGCTGTTTTTT. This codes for CASSFGGNTGELFF.

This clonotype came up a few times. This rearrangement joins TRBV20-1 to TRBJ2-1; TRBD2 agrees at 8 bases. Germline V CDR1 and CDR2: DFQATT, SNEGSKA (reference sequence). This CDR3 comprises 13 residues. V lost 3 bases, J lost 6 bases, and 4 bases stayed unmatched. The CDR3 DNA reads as TGCAGTGCTAGCGGGAGGGCCATCAATGAGCAGTTCTTC. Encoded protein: CSASGRAINEQFF.

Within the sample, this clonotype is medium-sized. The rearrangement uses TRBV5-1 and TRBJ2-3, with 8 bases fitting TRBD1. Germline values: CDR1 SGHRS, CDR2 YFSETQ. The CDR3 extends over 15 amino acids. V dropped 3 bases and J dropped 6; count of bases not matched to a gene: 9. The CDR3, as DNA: TGCGCCAGCAGCTCGAGGACAGGGAGGAGCGATACGCAGTATTTT. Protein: CASSSRTGRSDTQYF.

CDR3 region: CASSARPEVSGEQFF. CDR3 coding DNA: TGTGCCAGCAGCGCGCGGCCGGAGGTTAGTGGTGAGCAGTTCTTC. V is TRBV9 and J is TRBJ2-1; a weak D match, TRBD2 (5 bases). Per germline, CDR1 SGDLS and CDR2 YYNGEE. The CDR3 length is 15 residues. Trimming left V 3 bases short and J 9 bases short, with 19 bases between.

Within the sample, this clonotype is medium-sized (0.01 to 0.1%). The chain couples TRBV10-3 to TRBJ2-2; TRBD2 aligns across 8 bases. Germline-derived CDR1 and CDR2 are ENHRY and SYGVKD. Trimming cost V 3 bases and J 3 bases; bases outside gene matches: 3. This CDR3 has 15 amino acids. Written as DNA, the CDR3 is TGTGCCATCAGTGATTCTAGCGGGTACACCGGGGAGCTGTTTTTT. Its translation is CAISDSSGYTGELFF.

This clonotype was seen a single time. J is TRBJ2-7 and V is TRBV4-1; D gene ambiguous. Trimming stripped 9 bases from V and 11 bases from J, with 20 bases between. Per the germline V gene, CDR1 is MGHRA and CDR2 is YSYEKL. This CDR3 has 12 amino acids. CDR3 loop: CASNQDRQVKYF. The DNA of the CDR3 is TGCGCCAGTAACCAAGACCGCCAGGTTAAGTACTTC.

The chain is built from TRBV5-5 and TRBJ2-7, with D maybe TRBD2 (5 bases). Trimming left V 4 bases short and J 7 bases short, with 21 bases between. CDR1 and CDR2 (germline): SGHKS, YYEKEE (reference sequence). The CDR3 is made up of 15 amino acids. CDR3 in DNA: TGTGCCAGCAGCGGGTCCGGGATCGGTTATGATGAGCAGTACTTC. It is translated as CASSGSGIGYDEQYF.

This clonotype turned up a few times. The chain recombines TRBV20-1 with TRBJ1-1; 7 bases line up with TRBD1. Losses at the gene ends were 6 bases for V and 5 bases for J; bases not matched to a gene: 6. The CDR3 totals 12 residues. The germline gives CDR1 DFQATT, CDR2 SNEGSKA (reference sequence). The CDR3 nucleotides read TGCAGTGCGCAGCCAGGGGGTACTGAAGCTTTCTTT. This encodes CSAQPGGTEAFF.

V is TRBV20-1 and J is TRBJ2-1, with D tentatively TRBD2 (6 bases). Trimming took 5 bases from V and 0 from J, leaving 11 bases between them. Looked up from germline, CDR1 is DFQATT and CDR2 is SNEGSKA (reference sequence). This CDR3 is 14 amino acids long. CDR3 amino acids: CSASGLSSYNEQFF. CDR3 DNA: TGCAGTGCTTCGGGACTGTCCTCCTACAATGAGCAGTTCTTC.

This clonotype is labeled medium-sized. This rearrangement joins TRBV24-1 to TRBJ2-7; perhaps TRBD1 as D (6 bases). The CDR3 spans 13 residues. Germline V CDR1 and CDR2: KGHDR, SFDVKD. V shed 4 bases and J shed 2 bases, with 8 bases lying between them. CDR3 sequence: CATSEAGAYEQYF. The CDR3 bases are TGTGCCACCAGTGAAGCAGGGGCCTACGAGCAGTACTTC.

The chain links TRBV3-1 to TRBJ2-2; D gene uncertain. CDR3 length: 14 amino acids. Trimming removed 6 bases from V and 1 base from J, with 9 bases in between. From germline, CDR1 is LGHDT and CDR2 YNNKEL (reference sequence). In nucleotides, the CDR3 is TGTGCCAGCAGTCGATCGTGGAACACCGGGGAGCTGTTTTTT. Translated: CASSRSWNTGELFF.

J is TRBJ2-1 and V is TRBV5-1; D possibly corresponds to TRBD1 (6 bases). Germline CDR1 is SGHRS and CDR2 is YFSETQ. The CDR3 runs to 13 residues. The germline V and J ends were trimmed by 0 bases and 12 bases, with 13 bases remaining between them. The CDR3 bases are TGCGCCAGCAGCTTGGGACAGGAAGCAGGGCAGTTCTTC. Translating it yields CASSLGQEAGQFF. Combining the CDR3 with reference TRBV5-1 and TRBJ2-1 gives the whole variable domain KAGVTQTPRYLIKTRGQQVTLSCSPISGHRSVSWYQQTPGQGLQFLFEYFSETQRNKGNFPGRFSGRQFSNSRSEMNVSTLELGDSALYLCASSLGQEAGQFFGPGTRLTVL.

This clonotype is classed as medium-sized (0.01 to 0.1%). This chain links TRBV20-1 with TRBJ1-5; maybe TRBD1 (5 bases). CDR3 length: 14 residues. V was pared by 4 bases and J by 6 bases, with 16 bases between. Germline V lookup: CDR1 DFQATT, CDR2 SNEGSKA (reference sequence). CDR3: CSAKRDSATQPQHF. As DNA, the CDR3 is TGCAGTGCTAAGCGGGACTCCGCTACTCAGCCCCAGCATTTT.

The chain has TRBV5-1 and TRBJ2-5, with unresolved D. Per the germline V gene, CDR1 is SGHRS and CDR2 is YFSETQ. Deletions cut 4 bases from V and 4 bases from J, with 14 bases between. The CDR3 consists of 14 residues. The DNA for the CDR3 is TGCGCCAGCAGCCCGGTGACAAGACGAGAGACCCAGTACTTC. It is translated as CASSPVTRRETQYF.

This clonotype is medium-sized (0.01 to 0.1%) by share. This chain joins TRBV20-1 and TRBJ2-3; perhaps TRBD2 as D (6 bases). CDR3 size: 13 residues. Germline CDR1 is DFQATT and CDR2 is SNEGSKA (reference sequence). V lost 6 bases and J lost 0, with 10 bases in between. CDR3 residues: CSAKSGSTDTQYF. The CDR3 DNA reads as TGCAGTGCCAAAAGCGGGAGCACAGATACGCAGTATTTT.

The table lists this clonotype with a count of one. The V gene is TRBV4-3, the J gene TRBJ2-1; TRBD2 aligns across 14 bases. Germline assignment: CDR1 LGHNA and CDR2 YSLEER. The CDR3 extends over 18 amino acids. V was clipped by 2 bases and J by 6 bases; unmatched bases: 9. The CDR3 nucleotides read TGCGCCAGCAGCCAAAGTCCTGGACTAGCGGGAGGATCCAATGAGCAGTTCTTC. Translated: CASSQSPGLAGGSNEQFF.